The TCR beta chain described here comes from a study of T cells in Graves' hyperthyroidism and ophthalmopathy. Background on the study: At initial diagnosis, before any treatment had begun, peripheral blood was obtained.

The TCR beta CDR3 regions underwent amplification using RNA transcripts as the source. An initial round of RT-PCR targeting the TCR CDR3 relied on the HTBI primer set. TCRdb fed the multiplex PCR reads into MiXCR, producing one record per CDR3 protein. The sample lists around 500,000 distinct CDR3 sequences; approximately 22% were seen once. A remark on this clonotype: The antigen remains unidentified.

The CDR3 spans 14 residues. In germline, CDR1 is MGHRA, CDR2 YSYEKL. The ends were cut back, 0 bases at V and 5 bases at J, with 8 bases in the middle. Findings of the study overall: The majority of expanded thyroid clonotypes above 0.001 also appeared in blood.

Uncontrolled infections, other autoimmune diseases, pregnancy or lactation led to exclusion of patients. Diagnosing involved the use of clinical symptoms, serum thyroxine and TRAb, thyroid ultrasound and orbital computed tomography. This sequence originates from an older woman with Graves' ophthalmopathy. Specimen: blood. The chain uses TRBV4-1 and TRBJ1-5; D call uncertain. The CDR3 coding sequence is TGCGCCAGCAGCCAAGAGAGGACTTATCAGCCCCAGCATTTT. Translation: CASSQERTYQPQHF.